Shown below are 21 T cell receptor beta chains from a single sample sequenced in a study of early T cells in non-severe SARS-CoV-2 infection. Via MiXCR, TCRdb re-called the 5' RACE reads, giving one row per CDR3 protein. The sample has about 98,000 distinct CDR3 sequences, approximately 15% seen once. Sequences were obtained from whole blood. The receptors here all came from an adult who was a healthcare worker with PCR-confirmed SARS-CoV-2 infection or an uninfected control (not recorded which).

This chain connects TRBV5-1 to TRBJ2-3; the match to TRBD2 covers 14 bases. Looked up from germline, CDR1 is SGHRS and CDR2 is YFSETQ. Trimming at V came to 4 bases and at J to 5 bases, leaving 9 bases not matched to a gene. This CDR3 spans 17 amino acids. The CDR3 here is CASSVTGLAGVGDTQYF. In nucleotides, the CDR3 is TGCGCCAGCAGCGTGACGGGACTAGCGGGAGTGGGAGATACGCAGTATTTT.

In its sample, this clonotype was seen many times. The rearrangement links TRBV11-1 to TRBJ2-3; D gene ambiguous. Between the trimmed V and J ends, which lost 5 bases and 0 bases, there was a span of 18 bases. The CDR3 loop spans 17 amino acids. In germline, CDR1 is SGHAT, CDR2 FQDESV (reference sequence). This chain's CDR3 is CASSRWVGVSSTDTQYF. Written as DNA, the CDR3 is TGTGCCAGCAGCCGGTGGGTTGGTGTCTCTAGCACAGATACGCAGTATTTT.

The chain has TRBV27 and TRBJ2-7; 11 nucleotides align to TRBD2. Looked up from germline, CDR1 is MNHEY and CDR2 is SMNVEV (reference sequence). This CDR3 has 15 amino acids. The V gene end was trimmed by 2 bases and the J gene end by 2 bases; junction bases not matched to a gene: 2. The CDR3 sequence: CASSLGTSGAYEQYF. CDR3 DNA: TGTGCCAGCAGTTTAGGGACTAGCGGCGCCTACGAGCAGTACTTC.

This clonotype was seen a handful of times. The rearrangement uses TRBV29-1 and TRBJ1-1; tentatively, D is TRBD1 (5 bases). CDR1 is SQVTM and CDR2 is ANQGSEA in the germline V gene. V lost 6 bases to trimming and J lost 0 bases, with 11 bases between them. The CDR3 is 13 amino acids. In DNA form, the CDR3 reads TGCAGCGTGGGCGCGGGGGTGAACACTGAAGCTTTCTTT. This translates into CSVGAGVNTEAFF.

This clonotype was counted only a few times. V is TRBV7-9 and J is TRBJ2-7; either TRBD1 or TRBD2 may supply D (5 bases each). CDR1 is SEHNR and CDR2 is FQNEAQ in the germline V gene (reference sequence). This CDR3 is 15 amino acids long. Trimming removed 1 base at V and 6 bases at J, with 16 bases between. CDR3 region: CASSLEGDLRREQYF. CDR3 nucleotide sequence: TGTGCCAGCAGCTTAGAAGGGGACCTACGGCGCGAGCAGTACTTC.

This chain connects TRBV20-1 to TRBJ2-7; possible D gene TRBD2, 6 bases. Germline V gene data show CDR1 as DFQATT and CDR2 as SNEGSKA (reference sequence). CDR3 size: 14 residues. V was cut by 3 bases and J by 4 bases, with 16 bases left in between. As DNA, the CDR3 is TGCAGTGCTAGCGAGCCGGGAGTAAAGTACGAGCAGTACTTC. It is translated as CSASEPGVKYEQYF.

V gene TRBV20-1 combines with J gene TRBJ2-1; D tentatively reads TRBD1 or TRBD2 (5 bases each). The CDR3 spans 14 residues. V lost 3 bases to trimming and J lost 0 bases, with 9 bases between them. Germline V gene sequence: CDR1 DFQATT, CDR2 SNEGSKA (reference sequence). CDR3: CSASGTSSYNEQFF. As DNA, the CDR3 is TGCAGTGCTAGTGGGACGTCCTCCTACAATGAGCAGTTCTTC.

About this clonotype: Being one base from a much bigger clone, this may be a read error. The chain is built from TRBV5-6 and TRBJ1-1; D gene ambiguous. The CDR3 totals 12 residues. Trimming shortened V by 2 bases and J by 3 bases, and 5 bases separated the two germline ends. Per germline, CDR1 SGHDT and CDR2 YYEEEE. For the CDR3, the DNA is TGTGCCAGCAGCTTTGGGGACACTGAAGCTTTCTTT. Translated, it gives CASSFGDTEAFF. The variable domain in full, with the rest retrieved from reference TRBV5-6 and TRBJ1-1, is DAGVTQSPTHLIKTRGQQVTLRCSPKSGHDTVSWYQQALGQGPQFIFQYYEEEERQRGNFPDRFSGHQFPNYSSELNVNALLLGDSALYLCASSFGDTEAFFGQGTRLTVV.

V gene TRBV7-9 combines with J gene TRBJ1-1; perhaps TRBD1 as D (5 bases). Between the trimmed V and J ends, which lost 7 bases and 6 bases, there was a span of 9 bases. CDR1 and CDR2 from the germline V gene are SEHNR and FQNEAQ (reference sequence). The CDR3 covers 11 residues. In DNA, the CDR3 is TGTGCCAGCATCATGACAGCTGAAGCTTTCTTT. It is translated as CASIMTAEAFF.

This clonotype was seen ten or more times. The V gene is TRBV7-9, the J gene TRBJ2-2; D unresolved. Trimming cost V 5 bases and J 0 bases, with 1 base left between them. CDR3 length: 12 residues. Germline CDR1 reads SEHNR; CDR2 reads FQNEAQ (reference sequence). The CDR3, as DNA: TGTGCCAGCAGCCCGAACACCGGGGAGCTGTTTTTT. As protein: CASSPNTGELFF.

The J gene is TRBJ2-2, the V gene TRBV9; D ambiguous. This CDR3 has 14 amino acids. V was trimmed by 3 bases and J by 1 base, leaving 7 bases between them. Germline V gene data show CDR1 as SGDLS and CDR2 as YYNGEE. The CDR3 reads CASSANVNTGELFF. The CDR3 nucleotides are TGTGCCAGCAGCGCGAACGTGAACACCGGGGAGCTGTTTTTT.

CDR3 residues: CSARNPIANQPQHF. The CDR3 nucleotides are TGCAGTGCTAGAAACCCTATCGCCAATCAGCCCCAGCATTTT. The genes are TRBV20-1 and TRBJ1-5; D call uncertain. V lost 2 bases and J 3 bases, leaving 11 bases between the germline ends. The V gene's germline CDR1 is DFQATT and CDR2 SNEGSKA (reference sequence). The CDR3 spans 14 residues.

The chain couples TRBV12-3 or TRBV12-4 to TRBJ2-3; possibly TRBD2 for D (5 bases). The CDR3 spans 15 residues. V was pared by 1 base and J by 2 bases, with 10 bases between. The CDR3 nucleotides are TGTGCCAGCAGTTTAGTAGGCGGGTTCACAGATACGCAGTATTTT. This gives the protein CASSLVGGFTDTQYF.

Many counts were recorded for this clonotype. The V call is TRBV14, the J call TRBJ2-1, with D perhaps assigned TRBD1 or TRBD2 (5 bases each). There are 14 residues in the CDR3. CDR1 is SGHDN, CDR2 FVKESK, per germline. V was pared by 3 bases and J by 7 bases, with 13 bases between. CDR3 sequence reads: CASSHDQGRNEQFF. The CDR3 coding sequence is TGTGCCAGCAGCCATGACCAGGGACGGAATGAGCAGTTCTTC.

The chain has TRBV7-2 and TRBJ2-3; perhaps TRBD2 as D (6 bases). Germline-derived CDR1 and CDR2 are SGHTA and FQGNSA. CDR3 length: 15 amino acids. Deletions cut 5 bases from V and 1 base from J, with 13 bases between. CDR3: CASSLGTSRTDTQYF. CDR3 DNA: TGTGCCAGCAGCCTAGGGACTTCCCGCACAGATACGCAGTATTTT. The variable domain in full, with the rest retrieved from reference TRBV7-2 and TRBJ2-3, is GAGVSQSPSNKVTEKGKDVELRCDPISGHTALYWYRQSLGQGLEFLIYFQGNSAPDKSGLPSDRFSAERTGGSVSTLTIQRTQQEDSAVYLCASSLGTSRTDTQYFGPGTRLTVL.

The chain is built from TRBV20-1 and TRBJ2-1; 8 bases are shared with TRBD1. Trimming removed 5 bases from V and 7 bases from J; junction bases left unmatched: 10. This CDR3 is 14 amino acids long. Germline V gene sequence: CDR1 DFQATT, CDR2 SNEGSKA (reference sequence). In nucleotides, the CDR3 is TGCAGTGCTCAGGGGGCAAGGGGCCTTAATGAGCAGTTCTTC. Protein product: CSAQGARGLNEQFF.

J is TRBJ2-4 and V is TRBV6-6, with 13 bases fitting TRBD2. Germline V gene lookup returns CDR1 MNHNY and CDR2 SVGAGI (reference sequence). V was pared by 1 base and J by 7 bases, with 13 bases of the junction left unmatched. The CDR3 has 19 amino acids. CDR3 region: CASSYLEGLAGEWVNIQYF. As DNA, the CDR3 is TGTGCCAGCAGTTACTTGGAAGGACTAGCGGGAGAATGGGTTAACATTCAGTACTTC.

A word on this clonotype: One base away lies a much larger clone, so this may be a sequencing read error. Without the conserved terminal phenylalanine or tryptophan, this CDR3 likely stems from a read error. The genes are TRBV12-5 and TRBJ2-5; no clear D gene. This CDR3 is 15 amino acids long. CDR1 LGHNT and CDR2 FRNRAP come from the germline V gene. V lost 1 base to trimming and J lost 5 bases, with 14 bases between them. For the CDR3, the DNA is TGTGCTAGTGGTTTGGGCGCGAAGGTCGCGGAGACCCAGTACTCC. It specifies CASGLGAKVAETQYS.

This clonotype was counted ten times or more. The chain combines TRBV20-1 with TRBJ1-1; possible D gene TRBD1, 5 bases. V was shortened by 3 bases and J by 1 base, with 12 bases between the two germline ends. The germline V gene encodes CDR1 DFQATT and CDR2 SNEGSKA (reference sequence). The CDR3 consists of 14 residues. As DNA, the CDR3 is TGCAGTGCTAGCCCGGGACGGTGGAACACTGAAGCTTTCTTT. Translation: CSASPGRWNTEAFF.

The table lists this clonotype with many counts. This chain links TRBV6-5 with TRBJ1-1; 10 nucleotides match TRBD1. This CDR3 is 15 amino acids long. The ends lost 6 bases at V and 0 bases at J; junction bases unmatched: 4. Germline CDR1 MNHEY, CDR2 SVGAGI. The DNA for the CDR3 is TGTGCCAGCAGGTGGGACAGGGGTCTGAACACTGAAGCTTTCTTT. Translation gives CASRWDRGLNTEAFF.

V usage is TRBV6-6 and J usage is TRBJ2-1, with 7 bases fitting TRBD1. V shed 5 bases, J shed 2 bases, and the junction held 6 bases outside the gene matches. The CDR3 is 15 amino acids. In germline, CDR1 is MNHNY, CDR2 SVGAGI (reference sequence). This CDR3 reads CASSETGKAYNEQFF. The CDR3 coding sequence is TGTGCCAGCAGTGAGACAGGGAAAGCCTACAATGAGCAGTTCTTC.